One T cell receptor (beta chain) is described in this entry. The sample is drawn from a study of PD-L1 blockade in urothelial cancer. Study-wide context: From 0 to 3 prior chemotherapy regimens had been given to the patients.

Repertoires were generated with immunoSEQ multiplex PCR, while TCRdb's copy carries only in-frame clones and drops some. In the table there are tens of thousands of clones, about four fifths of which are singletons. Sample time point: pretreatment peripheral blood. Patients had urothelial carcinoma that was locally advanced or metastatic. The CDR3 extends over 15 amino acids. CDR1 and CDR2 from the germline V gene are LGHNA and YSLEER. V lost 5 bases to trimming and J lost 4 bases; unmatched junction nucleotides: 7. The sample was PBMCs, taken around atezolizumab (anti-PD-L1) treatment. The TCR sequence derives from a man aged 70-80 years with urothelial cancer. The J gene is TRBJ2-3, the V gene TRBV4-3; 9 positions match TRBD2. The DNA for the CDR3 is TGCGCCAGCAGCGGCTCGGGACTAGCACCAGATACGCAGTATTTT. The encoded protein is CASSGSGLAPDTQYF.